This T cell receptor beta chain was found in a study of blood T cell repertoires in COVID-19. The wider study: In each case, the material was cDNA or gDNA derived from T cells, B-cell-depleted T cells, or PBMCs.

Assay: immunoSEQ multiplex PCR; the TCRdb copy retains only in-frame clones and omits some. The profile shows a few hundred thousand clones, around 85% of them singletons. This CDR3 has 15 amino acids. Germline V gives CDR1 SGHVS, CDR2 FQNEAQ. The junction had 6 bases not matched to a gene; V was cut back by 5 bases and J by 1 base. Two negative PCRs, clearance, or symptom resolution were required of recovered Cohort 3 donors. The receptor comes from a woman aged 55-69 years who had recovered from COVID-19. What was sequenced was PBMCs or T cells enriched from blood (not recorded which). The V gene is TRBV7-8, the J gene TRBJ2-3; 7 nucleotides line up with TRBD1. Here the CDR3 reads CASSPPGTGTDTQYF. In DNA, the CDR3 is TGTGCCAGCAGCCCCCCCGGGACAGGCACAGATACGCAGTATTTT.